This T cell receptor (beta chain) was captured in a study of beta chain features in type 1 diabetes. Study-level information: Across all samples, approximately 99 million sorted cells were examined.

A single heparinised blood sample, averaging about 120 mL, was obtained per donor. Germline lookup yields CDR1 MNHEY and CDR2 SVGAGI. The V and J ends lost 6 bases and 4 bases, in that order; junction bases with no gene match: 5. The CDR3 runs to 14 residues. The isolated RNA, all of it, was reverse transcribed, so expressed TCRB transcripts were what got sequenced. The data were produced by immunoSEQ multiplex PCR, yet TCRdb's version contains in-frame clones alone and is incomplete. The sample includes about 240,000 clones, 11% to 15% of them seen just once. Findings of the study overall: All four CD4+ subsets from Type 1 diabetes patients carried moderately but significantly shorter TCRB CDR3s.

This clone was recorded a few times. No antigen is known for it. The chain has TRBV6-5 and TRBJ2-5; the match to TRBD2 covers 10 bases. The TCR sequence derives from a man under 40 with type 1 diabetes. Sequenced input: naive CD4+ T cells from blood. The CDR3 nucleotides are TGTGCCAGCAGGTCTAGCGGGGGTGGAGAGACCCAGTACTTC. Protein sequence: CASRSSGGGETQYF.